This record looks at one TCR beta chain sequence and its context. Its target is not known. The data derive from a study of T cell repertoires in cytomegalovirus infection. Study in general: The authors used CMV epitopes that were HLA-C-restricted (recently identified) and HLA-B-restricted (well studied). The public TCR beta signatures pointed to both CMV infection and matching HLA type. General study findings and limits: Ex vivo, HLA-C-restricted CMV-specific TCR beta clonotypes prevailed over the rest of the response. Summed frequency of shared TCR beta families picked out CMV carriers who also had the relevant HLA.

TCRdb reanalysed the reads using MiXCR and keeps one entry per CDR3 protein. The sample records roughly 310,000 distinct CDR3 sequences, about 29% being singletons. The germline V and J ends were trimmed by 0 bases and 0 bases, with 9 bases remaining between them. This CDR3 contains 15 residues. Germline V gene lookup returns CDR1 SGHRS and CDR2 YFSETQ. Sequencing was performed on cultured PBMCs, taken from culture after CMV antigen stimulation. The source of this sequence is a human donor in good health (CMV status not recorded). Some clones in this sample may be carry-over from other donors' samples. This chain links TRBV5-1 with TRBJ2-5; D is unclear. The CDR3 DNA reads TGCGCCAGCAGCTTGGGTTCCAGGAACCAAGAGACCCAGTACTTC. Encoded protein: CASSLGSRNQETQYF. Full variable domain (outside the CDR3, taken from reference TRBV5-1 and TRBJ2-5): KAGVTQTPRYLIKTRGQQVTLSCSPISGHRSVSWYQQTPGQGLQFLFEYFSETQRNKGNFPGRFSGRQFSNSRSEMNVSTLELGDSALYLCASSLGSRNQETQYFGPGTRLLVL.